This TCR beta chain stems from a study of cytomegalovirus exposure and HLA in healthy donors. Study outcomes and limitations: What was likely a sequencing artifact was a cluster of highly shared sequence variants.

About this clone: Its target is not known.

Germline trimming cut 2 bases from V and 0 bases from J; bases unmatched to any gene: 12. Per the germline V gene, CDR1 is GTSNPN and CDR2 is SVGIG (reference sequence). This CDR3 is built from 20 residues. PCR involved 60 Vbeta and 13 Jbeta primers. Repertoires were generated with immunoSEQ multiplex PCR, while TCRdb's copy carries only in-frame clones and drops some. The sample records roughly 230,000 clones, approximately 78% being singletons. Source material: PBMCs. The chain uses TRBV30 and TRBJ2-1, with 14 bases matching TRBD2. This clonotype originated in a boy younger than 18 in good health and CMV-seronegative. CDR3 sequence (DNA): TGTGCCTGGAGTCCTCCCCGGACTAGCGGGAGGCTAAGCTCCTACAATGAGCAGTTCTTC. This codes for CAWSPPRTSGRLSSYNEQFF.